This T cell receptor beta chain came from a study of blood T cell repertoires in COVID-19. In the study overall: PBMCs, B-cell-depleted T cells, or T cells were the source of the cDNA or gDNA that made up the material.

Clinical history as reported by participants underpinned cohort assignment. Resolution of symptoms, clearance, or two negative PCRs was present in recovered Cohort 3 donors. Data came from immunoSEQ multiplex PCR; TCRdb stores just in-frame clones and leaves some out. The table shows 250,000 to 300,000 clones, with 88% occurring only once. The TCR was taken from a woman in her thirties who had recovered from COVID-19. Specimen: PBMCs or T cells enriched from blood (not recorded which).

The CDR3 loop is CASSLGRTGELFF. The DNA for the CDR3 is TGTGCCAGCAGTTTGGGGCGGACCGGGGAGCTGTTTTTT. The gene calls are TRBV12-3 or TRBV12-4 and TRBJ2-2; D may be TRBD1 (5 bases). This CDR3 spans 13 amino acids. V shed 3 bases and J shed 5 bases, with 7 bases lying between them.